The next 13 T cell receptor beta chains were all read from a single sample in a study of cytomegalovirus exposure and HLA in healthy donors. With 60 Vbeta and 13 Jbeta primers, the PCR was carried out. The method was immunoSEQ multiplex PCR; TCRdb's version includes in-frame clones alone and lacks a portion of them. The data show tens of thousands of clones, around 60% seen once. The sample was PBMCs. These receptors were taken from a male donor in good health and CMV-seropositive.

The J gene is TRBJ1-1, the V gene TRBV15; no firm D call. Germline lookup yields CDR1 LNHNV and CDR2 YYDKDF (reference sequence). Trimming stripped 4 bases from V and 0 bases from J, with 12 bases between. The CDR3 sequence is 15 residues long. CDR3: CATSTRGRMNTEAFF. CDR3 in DNA: TGTGCCACCAGCACCCGTGGGCGAATGAACACTGAAGCTTTCTTT.

V gene TRBV18 combines with J gene TRBJ1-2; D remains unclear. Germline V gene sequence: CDR1 KGHSH, CDR2 LQKENI. The CDR3 length is 14 residues. V was cut by 5 bases and J by 8 bases, with 18 bases left in between. CDR3 residues: CASSDLASAGGYTF. The CDR3 DNA sequence: TGTGCCAGCTCAGACCTCGCCTCGGCGGGAGGCTACACCTTC.

This chain links TRBV14 with TRBJ1-5; the D is unclear. CDR3 length equals 13 residues. V shed 1 base and J shed 6 bases, with 7 bases lying between them. The V gene's germline CDR1 is SGHDN and CDR2 FVKESK. CDR3 coding DNA: TGTGCCAGCAGCCAAGGCGTCACTCAGCCCCAGCATTTT. This translates into CASSQGVTQPQHF.

The chain is built from TRBV6-5 and TRBJ2-3; D may be TRBD2 (6 bases). The CDR3 extends over 14 amino acids. CDR1 and CDR2 from the germline V gene are MNHEY and SVGAGI. V lost 4 bases, J lost 3 bases, and 11 bases lay in between. CDR3 DNA: TGTGCCAGCAGTTGGGGGGAAGCAACAGATACGCAGTATTTT. Translation gives CASSWGEATDTQYF.

The rearrangement joins TRBV4-1 to TRBJ1-6; 10 bases are shared with TRBD1. With 3 bases clipped from V and 7 bases from J, the junction kept 6 bases outside the gene matches. This CDR3 has 16 amino acids. In germline, CDR1 is MGHRA, CDR2 YSYEKL. The CDR3 region has the DNA TGCGCCAGCAGCCAGGACCCGGACAGGGGGAATTCACCCCTCCACTTT. Its translation is CASSQDPDRGNSPLHF.

This chain links TRBV30 with TRBJ2-1; TRBD2 aligns across 9 bases. Germline V lookup: CDR1 GTSNPN, CDR2 SVGIG (reference sequence). V dropped 4 bases and J dropped 1; count of bases not matched to a gene: 5. This CDR3 region has 15 residues. The CDR3 spells CAWTRTSESYNEQFF. CDR3 nucleotide sequence: TGTGCCTGGACTCGGACTAGCGAGTCCTACAATGAGCAGTTCTTC.

The chain has TRBV27 and TRBJ1-1; the D is unclear. The germline V gene encodes CDR1 MNHEY and CDR2 SMNVEV (reference sequence). The germline V and J ends were trimmed by 3 bases and 8 bases, with 13 bases remaining between them. The CDR3 has 13 residues. The DNA for the CDR3 is TGTGCCAGCAGTTTTTCGCGTTCGAGGGAAGCTTTCTTT. It encodes CASSFSRSREAFF.

The rearrangement uses TRBV7-9 and TRBJ1-2; 7 bases are shared with TRBD1. This CDR3 contains 15 residues. The V segment lost 1 base and the J segment 4 bases; nucleotides outside the gene matches: 6. The V gene's germline CDR1 is SEHNR and CDR2 FQNEAQ (reference sequence). CDR3 nucleotide sequence: TGTGCCAGCAGCTTAGAGTTGGGACAGTTCTATGGCTACACCTTC. It codes for CASSLELGQFYGYTF.

This clone has a single count. This sequence joins TRBV29-1 and TRBJ1-4; maybe TRBD1 (5 bases). The germline V gene encodes CDR1 SQVTM and CDR2 ANQGSEA. V was pared by 7 bases and J by 6 bases, with 18 bases between. This CDR3 has 14 residues. CDR3 region: CSASDSVKDEKLFF. The DNA of the CDR3 is TGCAGCGCCTCCGACAGCGTAAAGGATGAAAAACTGTTTTTT.

The J gene is TRBJ2-7, the V gene TRBV5-5; 9 bases are shared with TRBD2. Germline values: CDR1 SGHKS, CDR2 YYEKEE (reference sequence). Trimming removed 4 bases from V and 4 bases from J; junction bases left unmatched: 3. This CDR3 has 13 residues. The CDR3 coding sequence is TGTGCCAGCAGCCTGAGCGGGGGGTACGAGCAGTACTTC. As protein: CASSLSGGYEQYF.

The V and J genes are TRBV25-1 and TRBJ2-2; maybe TRBD2 (6 bases). CDR1 and CDR2 from the germline V gene are MGHDK and SYGVNS. The CDR3 is made up of 18 amino acids. Trimming removed 0 bases at V and 0 bases at J, with 14 bases between. CDR3 sequence: CASSEYGGTRSNTGELFF. The CDR3 DNA sequence: TGTGCCAGCAGTGAATATGGGGGGACCCGATCGAACACCGGGGAGCTGTTTTTT.

J is TRBJ2-3 and V is TRBV19, with 14 positions matching TRBD2. The CDR3 runs to 16 residues. With V trimmed by 5 bases and J by 6 bases, 7 bases remained unmatched. The V gene's germline CDR1 is LNHDA and CDR2 SQIVND (reference sequence). The CDR3: CASSATSGGGLDTQYF. CDR3 nucleotides: TGTGCCAGTAGTGCGACTAGCGGGGGGGGCTTGGATACGCAGTATTTT.

This rearrangement joins TRBV5-4 to TRBJ1-1; D gene uncertain. Trimming took off 2 bases at V and 1 base at J, with 6 bases between the two ends. Per germline, CDR1 SGHNT and CDR2 YYREEE (reference sequence). The length of the CDR3 is 13 residues. CDR3 protein: CASSFGGNTEAFF. In DNA, the CDR3 is TGTGCCAGCAGCTTTGGAGGGAACACTGAAGCTTTCTTT.